The next 5 T cell receptor beta chains were all read from a single sample in a study of cytomegalovirus exposure and HLA in healthy donors. The PCR contained 60 Vbeta and 13 Jbeta primers. Libraries were prepared by immunoSEQ multiplex PCR; TCRdb keeps only in-frame clonotypes and omits some of them. The sample yields around 270,000 clones, 75% to 85% seen once. Sample: PBMCs. Source of these receptors: a girl aged 2 to 10 in good health and CMV-seronegative.

The table lists this clone with a count of one. This chain connects TRBV7-7 to TRBJ2-2, with D tentatively TRBD2 (5 bases). This CDR3 has 16 residues. Germline values: CDR1 SSHAT, CDR2 FNYEAQ (reference sequence). V lost 1 base to trimming and J lost 4 bases, with 13 bases between them. The CDR3 region has the DNA TGTGCCAGCAGCTTAGTTGGGGATGGGAGCACCGGGGAGCTGTTTTTT. The encoded protein is CASSLVGDGSTGELFF.

The J gene is TRBJ1-3, the V gene TRBV7-6; maybe TRBD1 (6 bases). Germline CDR1 reads SGHVS; CDR2 reads FNYEAQ. V was cut by 4 bases and J by 1 base, with 8 bases left in between. The CDR3 contains 14 residues. The CDR3 spells CASSSGVSGNTIYF. DNA for the CDR3: TGTGCCAGCAGCTCAGGGGTTTCTGGAAACACCATATATTTT.

This clone has more than one count but fewer than ten. This chain uses TRBV21-1 with TRBJ2-3; TRBD2 is the table's D call, not checked against the DNA. TRBV21-1 is a known pseudogene. The CDR3 runs to 16 residues. CDR3 in amino acids: CASSKGILADTDTQYF. In DNA, the CDR3 is TGTGCCAGCAGCAAAGGAATACTAGCGGATACAGATACGCAGTATTTT.

The chain recombines TRBV29-1 with TRBJ2-7; 7 bases are a match to TRBD1. V shed 3 bases and J 2 bases; nucleotides not matched to a gene: 7. The germline V gene has CDR1 SQVTM and CDR2 ANQGSEA. The CDR3 sequence is 14 residues long. For the CDR3, the DNA is TGCAGCGTTGATTTAGGGGGCCCTCCCTACGAGCAGTACTTC. Translating it yields CSVDLGGPPYEQYF.

The V gene is TRBV28, the J gene TRBJ2-2; weak D call: TRBD2 (5 bases). This CDR3 has 16 residues. Germline V gives CDR1 MDHEN, CDR2 SYDVKM. V gave up 6 bases and J gave up 3 bases, with 17 bases separating them. For the CDR3, the DNA is TGTGCCAGCAGCCCCCTTAGGAGGCAGGACACCGGGGAGCTGTTTTTT. Its protein product is CASSPLRRQDTGELFF.